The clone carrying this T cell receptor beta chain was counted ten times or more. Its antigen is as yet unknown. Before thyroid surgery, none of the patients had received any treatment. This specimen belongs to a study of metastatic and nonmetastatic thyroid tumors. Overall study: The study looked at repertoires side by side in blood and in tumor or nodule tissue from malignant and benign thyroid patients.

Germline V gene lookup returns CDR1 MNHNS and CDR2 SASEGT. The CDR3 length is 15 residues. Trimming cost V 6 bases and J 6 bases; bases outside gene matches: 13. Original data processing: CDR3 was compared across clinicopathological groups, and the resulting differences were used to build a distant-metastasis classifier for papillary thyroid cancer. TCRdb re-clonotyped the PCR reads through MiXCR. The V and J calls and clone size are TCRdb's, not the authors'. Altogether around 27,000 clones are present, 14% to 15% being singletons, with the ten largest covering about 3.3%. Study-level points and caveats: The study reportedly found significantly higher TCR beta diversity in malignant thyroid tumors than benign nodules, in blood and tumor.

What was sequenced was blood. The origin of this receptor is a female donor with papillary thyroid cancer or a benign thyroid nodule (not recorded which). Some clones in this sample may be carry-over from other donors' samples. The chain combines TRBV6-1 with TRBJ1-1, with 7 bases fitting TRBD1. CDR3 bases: TGTGCCAGCAGCCATAATAGACAGGGTGGATCTGAAGCTTTCTTT. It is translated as CASSHNRQGGSEAFF.